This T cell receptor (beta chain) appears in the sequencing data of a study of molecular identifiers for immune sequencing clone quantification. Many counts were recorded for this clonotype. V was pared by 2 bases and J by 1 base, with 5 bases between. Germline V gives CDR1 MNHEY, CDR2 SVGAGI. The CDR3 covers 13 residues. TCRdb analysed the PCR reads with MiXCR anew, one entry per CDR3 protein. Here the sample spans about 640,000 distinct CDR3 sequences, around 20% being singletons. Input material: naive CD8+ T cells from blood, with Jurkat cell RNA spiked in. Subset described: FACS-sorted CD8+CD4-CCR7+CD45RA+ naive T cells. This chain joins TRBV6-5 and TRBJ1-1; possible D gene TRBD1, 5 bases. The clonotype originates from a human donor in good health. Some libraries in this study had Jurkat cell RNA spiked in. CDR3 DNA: TGTGCCAGCAGTTACGACAGGAACACTGAAGCTTTCTTT. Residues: CASSYDRNTEAFF.